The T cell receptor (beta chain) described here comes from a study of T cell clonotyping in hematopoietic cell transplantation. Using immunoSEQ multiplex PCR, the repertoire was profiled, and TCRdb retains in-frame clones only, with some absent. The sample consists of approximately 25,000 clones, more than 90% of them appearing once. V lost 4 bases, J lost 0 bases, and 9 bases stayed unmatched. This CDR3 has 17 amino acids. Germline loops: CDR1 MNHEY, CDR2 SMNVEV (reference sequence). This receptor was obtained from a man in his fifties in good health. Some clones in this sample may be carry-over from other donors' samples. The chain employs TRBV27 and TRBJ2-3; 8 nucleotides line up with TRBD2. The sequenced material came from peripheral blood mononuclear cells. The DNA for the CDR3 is TGTGCCAGCAGTTCAACCGGCCAGCGGGGGAGCACAGATACGCAGTATTTT. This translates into CASSSTGQRGSTDTQYF.